A selection of T cell receptor beta chains follows, all from one sample in a study of coeliac disease. Sequencing was performed with immunoSEQ multiplex PCR; in TCRdb, only in-frame clones are kept and a portion is missing. The sample yields around 3,400 clones, 45% to 60% seen once. Specimen: intraepithelial lymphocytes from the gut. These receptors came from a woman in her 70s with celiac disease. Each CDR3 is given with its conserved first and last residue. Fields, in order: D gene, clone size, J gene, V gene, CDR3 DNA, CDR3 protein. A D gene is named only where the DNA matches it firmly. The size of a clone is reported for some rows only, either as once, few or many, or as a class for expanded clones.

>NA|few|TRBJ2-3|TRBV10-3
TGTGCCATCAGTGAGTCCTCACTGACAGGCTTGGGCACAGATACGCAGTATTTT
CAISESSLTGLGTDTQYF
>TRBD1|NA|TRBJ2-2|TRBV7-9
TGTGCCAGCAGCGGGGACAGGGAATGGACCGGGGAGCTGCTTTTT
CASSGDREWTGELLF
>NA|NA|TRBJ1-1|TRBV7-9
TGTGCCAGCAGCTTAGCAGCGTTGTCAGTAAAGGTCATGAACACTGAAGCTTTCTTT
CASSLAALSVKVMNTEAFF
>TRBD1|few|TRBJ1-2|TRBV5-4
TGTGCCAGCAGCTTCTGGGACAGGGGAGATAGTGGCTACACCTTC
CASSFWDRGDSGYTF
>NA|few|TRBJ2-2|TRBV6-4
TGTGCCAGCAGCCCACGGTTGATGGCGGTACCTGGTGGGGAGCTGTTTTTT
CASSPRLMAVPGGELFF
>NA|NA|TRBJ1-2|TRBV5-1
TGCGCCAGCAGGGAAGGGAGACTAGAGGGCTACACCTTC
CASREGRLEGYTF
>NA|NA|TRBJ1-2|TRBV6-6
TGTGCCAGCAGTTTGCTTGCTTCGGACTATGGCTACACCTTC
CASSLLASDYGYTF
>NA|NA|TRBJ2-7|TRBV4-3
TGCGCCAGCAGCCAAGATCCGGGACAATCCTACGAGCAGTACTTC
CASSQDPGQSYEQYF
>NA|NA|TRBJ1-2|TRBV2
TGTGCCAGCAGTGAAGTCGGAGGGAACTATGGCTACACCTTC
CASSEVGGNYGYTF
>NA|once|TRBJ1-5|TRBV27
TGTGCCAGCAGTTTAATCAGGGTGGATCAGCCCCAGCATTTT
CASSLIRVDQPQHF
>TRBD2|once|TRBJ2-3|TRBV28
TGTGCCAGCAGGGGGGGGTTTTCGGCAGATACGCAGTATTTT
CASRGGFSADTQYF
>NA|few|TRBJ1-4|TRBV6-8
TGTGCCAGCAGTTACTCCGACAGCGAAAAACTGTTTTTT
CASSYSDSEKLFF
>NA|NA|TRBJ2-7|TRBV28
TGTGCCAGCAGTTTGGGGGCGGGGGCCTACGAGCAGTACTTC
CASSLGAGAYEQYF
>NA|few|TRBJ2-7|TRBV27
TGTGCCAGCAGTTCAGGGACAAACTACGAGCAGTACTTC
CASSSGTNYEQYF
>NA|few|TRBJ2-7|TRBV19
TGTGCCAGTAGTCTCCGGGACAACTCCTACGAGCAGTACTTC
CASSLRDNSYEQYF
>TRBD2|NA|TRBJ2-7|TRBV28
TGTGCCAGCAGAAAAGCGGGGCAGACCTACGAGCAGTACTTC
CASRKAGQTYEQYF
>NA|NA|TRBJ2-1|TRBV4-1
TGCGCCAGCAGCCAAGTGGCCAATGAGCAGTTCTTC
CASSQVANEQFF
>TRBD1|NA|TRBJ1-6|TRBV19
TGTGCCAGTAGTATGGGACAGGGGATAACCTATAATTCACCCCTCCACTTT
CASSMGQGITYNSPLHF
>NA|few|TRBJ1-6|TRBV6-6
TGTGCCAGCAGTTTAGACCGGGACACCATTTCCCCCCTCCACTTT
CASSLDRDTISPLHF
>NA|NA|TRBJ2-2|TRBV7-9
TGTGCCAGCAGACCCGGCCGGGACATAAACACCGGGGAGCTGTTTTTT
CASRPGRDINTGELFF
>NA|NA|TRBJ1-1|TRBV18
TGTGCCAGCTCACCGGCACTCAAAGGGGACACTGAAGCTTTCTTT
CASSPALKGDTEAFF
>NA|NA|TRBJ2-7|TRBV10-1
TGCGCCAGCAGCGAGGTCGGGGGCTCCTACGAGCAGTACTTC
CASSEVGGSYEQYF
>NA|large|TRBJ2-7|TRBV6-5
TGTGCCAGCGGTAGGCGCGGAGGGACCTACGAGCAGTACTTC
CASGRRGGTYEQYF
>NA|medium-sized|TRBJ1-3|TRBV6-1
TGTGCCAGCAGTGAAGGGCAGGGGACAGGAAACACCATATATTTT
CASSEGQGTGNTIYF
>NA|few|TRBJ1-4|TRBV4-1
TGCGCCAGCAGCCAACTCGTTCGGGTTATGACTAATGAAAAACTGTTTTTT
CASSQLVRVMTNEKLFF
>NA|NA|TRBJ2-7|TRBV6-5
TGTGCCAGCAGCCTCGGACAGATAGCCTACGAGCAGTACTTC
CASSLGQIAYEQYF
>TRBD1|medium-sized|TRBJ2-7|TRBV6-1
TGTGCCAGCAGTGAAGGGACAGGGGGGTCCTACGAGCAGTACTTC
CASSEGTGGSYEQYF
>TRBD1|NA|TRBJ2-3|TRBV9
TGTGCCAGCAGCGTCCGGGACAGGGAGGGGGGTACGCAGTATTTT
CASSVRDREGGTQYF
>NA|NA|TRBJ2-6|TRBV7-9
TGTGCCAGCAGCCCAGGGGAGTCTGGGGCCAACGTCCTGACTTTC
CASSPGESGANVLTF
>TRBD1|NA|TRBJ2-5|TRBV7-2
TGTGCCAGCAGGGGACAGGGCCAACAAGAGACCCAGTACTTC
CASRGQGQQETQYF
>NA|NA|TRBJ1-2|TRBV5-5
TGTGCCAGCAGCTCGGATCCCCAGGGTTATGGCTACACCTTC
CASSSDPQGYGYTF
>TRBD1|NA|TRBJ1-5|TRBV4-2
TGTGCCAGCAGCCATGCCTATACAGGGGGCAATCAGCCCCAGCATTTT
CASSHAYTGGNQPQHF
>NA|large|TRBJ1-2|TRBV11-2
TGTGCCAGCAGCTACGGGGTTGGCTACACCTTC
CASSYGVGYTF
>NA|NA|TRBJ2-7|TRBV29-1
TGCAGCGTTGAACTGCCCTACGAGCAGTACTTC
CSVELPYEQYF
>TRBD2|large|TRBJ2-7|TRBV7-3
TGTGCCAGCATCTTACTAGCGGGTCGACCCTACGAGCAGTACTTC
CASILLAGRPYEQYF